A single sample is the source of the 18 T cell receptor beta chains below, sequenced in a study of cytomegalovirus exposure and HLA in healthy donors. The PCR ran on 60 Vbeta and 13 Jbeta primers. Sequencing was performed with immunoSEQ multiplex PCR; in TCRdb, only in-frame clones are kept and a portion is missing. Among about 190,000 clones, over 65% were seen once, and the ten largest hold around 3.6%. The sequenced material came from PBMCs. The receptors stem from a man aged 40-55 years in good health and CMV-seropositive.

The chain carries TRBV5-1 and TRBJ2-3; possible D gene TRBD2, 7 bases. Germline CDR1 and CDR2: SGHRS and YFSETQ. The CDR3 length is 15 residues. Trimming took 0 bases from V and 6 from J, leaving 14 bases between them. CDR3 in DNA: TGCGCCAGCAGCTTGGAGGGGGGGGGCGCGGATACGCAGTATTTT. Translating it yields CASSLEGGGADTQYF.

The chain recombines TRBV6-1 with TRBJ1-1, with TRBD1 as a possible D gene (6 bases). The CDR3 covers 14 residues. Germline CDR1 reads MNHNS; CDR2 reads SASEGT. Trimming cost V 6 bases and J 1 base, with 12 bases left between them. CDR3 bases: TGTGCCAGCAGGAGACAGGAATCGAACACTGAAGCTTTCTTT. It encodes CASRRQESNTEAFF.

This clone has only a few counts. Other DNA sequences in this specimen translate into the identical CDR3. This chain uses TRBV5-6 with TRBJ2-3, with 9 bases lining up with TRBD2. The CDR3 is 15 amino acids. The trim removed 4 bases at V and 2 bases at J, leaving 5 bases unmatched. Germline V gene data show CDR1 as SGHDT and CDR2 as YYEEEE. This chain's CDR3 is CASSLTSGYTDTQYF. The DNA for the CDR3 is TGTGCCAGCAGCCTGACTAGCGGATACACAGATACGCAGTATTTT.

V gene TRBV15 combines with J gene TRBJ2-3; 8 nucleotides agree with TRBD2. The germline gives CDR1 LNHNV, CDR2 YYDKDF (reference sequence). Trimming at V came to 2 bases and at J to 5 bases, leaving 9 bases not matched to a gene. The CDR3 has 16 residues. CDR3 in amino acids: CATSRQSGSGGDTQYF. The CDR3 nucleotides are TGTGCCACCAGCAGACAGAGCGGGAGCGGGGGAGATACGCAGTATTTT. Combining the CDR3 with reference TRBV15 and TRBJ2-3 gives the whole variable domain DAMVIQNPRYQVTQFGKPVTLSCSQTLNHNVMYWYQQKSSQAPKLLFHYYDKDFNNEADTPDNFQSRRPNTSFCFLDIRSPGLGDTAMYLCATSRQSGSGGDTQYFGPGTRLTVL.

The V gene is TRBV7-9, the J gene TRBJ2-5, with D maybe TRBD2 (6 bases). CDR3 size: 15 residues. Trimming took 10 bases from V and 5 from J, leaving 23 bases between them. Germline V gives CDR1 SEHNR, CDR2 FQNEAQ (reference sequence). The CDR3 DNA sequence: TGTGCCACTAGATCCCCCACGGAGGGCGTGGAGACCCAGTACTTC. It specifies CATRSPTEGVETQYF.

This chain joins TRBV15 and TRBJ1-6, with TRBD1 matching 7 bases. There are 17 residues in the CDR3. The trim removed 1 base at V and 0 bases at J, leaving 3 bases unmatched. CDR1 LNHNV and CDR2 YYDKDF come from the germline V gene (reference sequence). CDR3 loop: CATSRAQGSSYNSPLHF. CDR3 nucleotides: TGTGCCACCAGCAGAGCACAGGGGAGCTCCTATAATTCACCCCTCCACTTT.

This chain uses TRBV7-9 with TRBJ2-7; TRBD1 might be the D (6 bases). Trimming cost V 3 bases and J 1 base, with 22 bases left between them. Germline V lookup: CDR1 SEHNR, CDR2 FQNEAQ (reference sequence). The CDR3 extends over 18 amino acids. CDR3 coding DNA: TGTGCCAGCAGCTTCCCCGCTCACAGGGTGGGGTCGTCCTACGAGCAGTACTTC. Amino acid sequence: CASSFPAHRVGSSYEQYF. The full variable domain, completed using reference TRBV7-9 and TRBJ2-7, is DTGVSQNPRHKITKRGQNVTFRCDPISEHNRLYWYRQTLGQGPEFLTYFQNEAQLEKSRLLSDRFSAERPKGSFSTLEIQRTEQGDSAMYLCASSFPAHRVGSSYEQYFGPGTRLTVT.

The chain has TRBV9 and TRBJ1-2; 9 positions agree with TRBD1. The CDR3 is 16 amino acids. From germline, CDR1 is SGDLS and CDR2 YYNGEE. Losses at the gene ends were 0 bases for V and 4 bases for J; bases not matched to a gene: 7. The chain's CDR3 is CASSVATGGHLYGYTF. The DNA of the CDR3 is TGTGCCAGCAGCGTAGCCACAGGGGGCCACCTCTATGGCTACACCTTC.

In this sample, this clone turned up once. The CDR3 nucleotides are TGTGCCAGCAGTTCCCCCCAGGGGAATCAGCCCCAGCATTTT. This translates into CASSSPQGNQPQHF. The rearrangement joins TRBV28 to TRBJ1-5, with a tentative D call TRBD1 (6 bases). The CDR3 sequence is 14 residues long. The V end was cut by 4 bases, the J end by 4 bases, with 11 bases between. CDR1 is MDHEN, CDR2 SYDVKM, per germline.

This clone was recorded only once. The chain uses TRBV5-4 and TRBJ2-3; D gene unclear. Germline assignment: CDR1 SGHNT and CDR2 YYREEE (reference sequence). Trimming left V 1 base short and J 3 bases short, with 12 bases between. This CDR3 region has 15 residues. Here the CDR3 reads CASSLSPVPTDTQYF. The CDR3 region has the DNA TGTGCCAGCAGCTTGTCGCCGGTTCCAACAGATACGCAGTATTTT.

This chain joins TRBV29-1 and TRBJ2-5; TRBD1 matches at 7 bases. This CDR3 is built from 15 residues. With V trimmed by 5 bases and J by 5 bases, 14 bases remained unmatched. Germline-derived CDR1 and CDR2 are SQVTM and ANQGSEA. The CDR3 region is CSVTTSTGPGETQYF. In DNA, the CDR3 is TGCAGCGTTACCACATCGACAGGGCCCGGGGAGACCCAGTACTTC.

J is TRBJ2-7 and V is TRBV6-6, with D unresolved. This CDR3 is built from 14 residues. Germline V gene lookup returns CDR1 MNHNY and CDR2 SVGAGI (reference sequence). The V end lost 2 bases, the J end lost 3 bases, and 11 bases lay between the germline ends. The CDR3: CASSYIHSYYEQYF. The CDR3 DNA sequence: TGTGCCAGCAGTTACATCCACTCCTACTACGAGCAGTACTTC.

The chain couples TRBV5-1 to TRBJ2-5, with D hard to call. The V end lost 4 bases, the J end lost 5 bases, and 21 bases lay between the germline ends. CDR3 length: 16 residues. Germline values: CDR1 SGHRS, CDR2 YFSETQ. The CDR3 reads CASSPTSVDSRETQYF. The CDR3 DNA follows: TGCGCCAGCAGCCCGACTTCCGTTGATTCGCGCGAGACCCAGTACTTC. Full variable domain (rest looked up from reference TRBV5-1 and TRBJ2-5): KAGVTQTPRYLIKTRGQQVTLSCSPISGHRSVSWYQQTPGQGLQFLFEYFSETQRNKGNFPGRFSGRQFSNSRSEMNVSTLELGDSALYLCASSPTSVDSRETQYFGPGTRLLVL.

The chain has TRBV5-1 and TRBJ2-1; 13 nucleotides align to TRBD2. Unmatched junction bases numbered 8, after V lost 3 bases and J lost 8 bases. Germline CDR1 is SGHRS and CDR2 is YFSETQ. This CDR3 has 16 amino acids. This CDR3 is CASSSTSGGHPDEQFF. For the CDR3, the DNA is TGCGCCAGCAGCTCGACTAGCGGGGGGCATCCGGATGAGCAGTTCTTC.

The rearrangement links TRBV6-5 to TRBJ1-2; 8 positions agree with TRBD1. J gave up 6 bases and V 1 base, and 10 bases lay outside the gene matches. This CDR3 is built from 16 residues. CDR1 and CDR2 from the germline V gene are MNHEY and SVGAGI. As DNA, the CDR3 is TGTGCCAGCAGTTACTTCCCGGGACAGGAGAGGAATGGCTACACCTTC. Translating it yields CASSYFPGQERNGYTF.

The V and J genes are TRBV27 and TRBJ1-6; D is ambiguous. The V and J ends lost 4 bases and 6 bases respectively, with 16 bases between them. Germline lookup yields CDR1 MNHEY and CDR2 SMNVEV (reference sequence). This CDR3 has 16 residues. CDR3 region: CASSSPRIAFNSPLHF. The DNA for the CDR3 is TGTGCCAGCAGTTCCCCTCGGATAGCCTTTAATTCACCCCTCCACTTT.

This sequence joins TRBV13 and TRBJ2-3; a possible D gene is TRBD2 (5 bases). Looked up from germline, CDR1 is PRHDT and CDR2 is FYEKMQ (reference sequence). This CDR3 is built from 16 residues. V lost 8 bases, J lost 6 bases, and 24 bases lay in between. The CDR3 loop reads CASGQGLPERGDTQYF. In DNA form, the CDR3 reads TGTGCCAGCGGGCAAGGACTCCCAGAACGGGGTGATACGCAGTATTTT.

The chain joins TRBV6-5 to TRBJ1-2, with D hard to call. The CDR3 loop spans 14 amino acids. Germline V gene data show CDR1 as MNHEY and CDR2 as SVGAGI. Trimming removed 0 bases from V and 2 bases from J, with 7 bases in between. The CDR3 protein is CASSYSPENYGYTF. The CDR3 nucleotides read TGTGCCAGCAGTTACTCGCCGGAGAACTATGGCTACACCTTC.